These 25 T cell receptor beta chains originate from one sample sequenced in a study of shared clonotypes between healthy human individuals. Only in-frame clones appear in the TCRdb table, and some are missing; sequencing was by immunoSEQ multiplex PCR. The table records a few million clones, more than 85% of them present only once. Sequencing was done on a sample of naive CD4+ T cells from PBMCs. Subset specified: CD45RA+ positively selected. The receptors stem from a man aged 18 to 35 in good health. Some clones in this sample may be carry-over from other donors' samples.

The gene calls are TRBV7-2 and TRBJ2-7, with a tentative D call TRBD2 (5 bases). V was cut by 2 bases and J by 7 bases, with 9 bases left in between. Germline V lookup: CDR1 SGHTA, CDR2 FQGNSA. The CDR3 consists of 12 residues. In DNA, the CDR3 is TGTGCCAGCAGCTTACGGGGAGAAGAGCAGTACTTC. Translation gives CASSLRGEEQYF.

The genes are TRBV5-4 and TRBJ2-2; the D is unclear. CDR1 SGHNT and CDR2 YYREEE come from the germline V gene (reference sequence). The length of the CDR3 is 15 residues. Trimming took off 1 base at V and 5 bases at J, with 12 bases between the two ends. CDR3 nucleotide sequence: TGTGCCAGCAGCTTGAAAAGCGTAGGAACCGGGGAGCTGTTTTTT. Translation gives CASSLKSVGTGELFF.

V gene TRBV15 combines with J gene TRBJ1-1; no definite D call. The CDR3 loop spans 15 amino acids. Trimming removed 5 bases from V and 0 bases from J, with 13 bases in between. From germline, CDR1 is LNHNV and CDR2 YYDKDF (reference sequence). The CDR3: CATSGFLALNTEAFF. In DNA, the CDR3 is TGTGCCACCAGCGGTTTCTTGGCCCTGAACACTGAAGCTTTCTTT.

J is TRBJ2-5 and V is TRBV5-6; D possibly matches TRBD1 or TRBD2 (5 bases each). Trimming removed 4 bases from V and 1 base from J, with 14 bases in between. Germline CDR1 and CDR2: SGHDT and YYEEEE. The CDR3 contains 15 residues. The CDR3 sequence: CASSRNRGPQETQYF. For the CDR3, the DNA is TGTGCCAGCAGCCGGAACCGGGGCCCCCAAGAGACCCAGTACTTC.

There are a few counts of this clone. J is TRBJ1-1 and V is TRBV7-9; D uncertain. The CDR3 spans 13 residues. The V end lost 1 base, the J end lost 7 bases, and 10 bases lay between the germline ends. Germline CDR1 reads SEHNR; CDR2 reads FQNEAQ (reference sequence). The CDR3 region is CASSLEAGGEAFF. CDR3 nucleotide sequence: TGTGCCAGCAGCTTAGAAGCGGGCGGTGAAGCTTTCTTT.

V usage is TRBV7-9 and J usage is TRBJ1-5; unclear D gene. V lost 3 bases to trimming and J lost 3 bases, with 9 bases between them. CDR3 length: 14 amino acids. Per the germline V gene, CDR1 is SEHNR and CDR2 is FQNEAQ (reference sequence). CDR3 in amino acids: CASSLSRDNQPQHF. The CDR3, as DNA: TGTGCCAGCAGCTTGTCACGGGACAATCAGCCCCAGCATTTT.

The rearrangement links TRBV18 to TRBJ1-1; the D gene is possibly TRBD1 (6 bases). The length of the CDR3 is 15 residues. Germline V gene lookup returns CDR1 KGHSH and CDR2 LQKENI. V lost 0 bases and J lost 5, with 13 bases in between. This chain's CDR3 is CASSPPGRRGTEAFF. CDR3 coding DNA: TGTGCCAGCTCACCACCGGGTAGGAGGGGGACTGAAGCTTTCTTT.

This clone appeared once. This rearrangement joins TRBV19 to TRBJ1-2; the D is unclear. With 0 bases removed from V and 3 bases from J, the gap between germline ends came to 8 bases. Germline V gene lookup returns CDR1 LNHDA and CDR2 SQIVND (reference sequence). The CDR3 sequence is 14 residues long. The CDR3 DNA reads TGTGCCAGTAGTATAGATCAACGGTACTATGGCTACACCTTC. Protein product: CASSIDQRYYGYTF. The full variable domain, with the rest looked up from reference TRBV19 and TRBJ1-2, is DGGITQSPKYLFRKEGQNVTLSCEQNLNHDAMYWYRQDPGQGLRLIYYSQIVNDFQKGDIAEGYSVSREKKESFPLTVTSAQKNPTAFYLCASSIDQRYYGYTFGSGTRLTVV.

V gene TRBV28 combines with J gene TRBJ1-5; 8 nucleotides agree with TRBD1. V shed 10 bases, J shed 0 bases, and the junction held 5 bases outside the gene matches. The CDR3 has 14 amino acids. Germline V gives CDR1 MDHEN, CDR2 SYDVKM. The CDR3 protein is CATTGGVSNQPQHF. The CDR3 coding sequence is TGTGCCACCACAGGGGGGGTTAGCAATCAGCCCCAGCATTTT.

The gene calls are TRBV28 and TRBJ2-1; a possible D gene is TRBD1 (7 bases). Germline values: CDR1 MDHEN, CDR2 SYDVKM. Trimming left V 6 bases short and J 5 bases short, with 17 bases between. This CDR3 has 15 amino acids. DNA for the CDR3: TGTGCCAGCAGAGAAGGGGGCAGGAGGGACAATGAGCAGTTCTTC. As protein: CASREGGRRDNEQFF.

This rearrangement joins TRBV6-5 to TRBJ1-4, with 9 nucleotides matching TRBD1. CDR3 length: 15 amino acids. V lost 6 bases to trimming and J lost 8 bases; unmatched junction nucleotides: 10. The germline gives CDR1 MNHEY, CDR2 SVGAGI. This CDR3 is CASRGQGTRGEKLFF. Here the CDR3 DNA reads TGTGCCAGCAGGGGACAGGGCACCCGTGGAGAAAAACTGTTTTTT.

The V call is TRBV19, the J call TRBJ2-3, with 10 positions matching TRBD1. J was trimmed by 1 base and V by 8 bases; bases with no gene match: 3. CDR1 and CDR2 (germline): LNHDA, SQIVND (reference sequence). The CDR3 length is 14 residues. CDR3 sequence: CASSGTGGTDTQYF. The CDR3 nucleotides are TGTGCCAGTTCCGGGACAGGGGGCACAGATACGCAGTATTTT.

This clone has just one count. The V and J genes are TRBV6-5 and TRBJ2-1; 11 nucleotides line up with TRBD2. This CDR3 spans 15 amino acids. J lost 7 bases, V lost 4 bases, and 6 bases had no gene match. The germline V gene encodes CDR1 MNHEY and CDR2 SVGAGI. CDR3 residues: CASSLAGGPGNEQFF. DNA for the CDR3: TGTGCCAGCAGTTTAGCGGGAGGGCCCGGGAATGAGCAGTTCTTC.

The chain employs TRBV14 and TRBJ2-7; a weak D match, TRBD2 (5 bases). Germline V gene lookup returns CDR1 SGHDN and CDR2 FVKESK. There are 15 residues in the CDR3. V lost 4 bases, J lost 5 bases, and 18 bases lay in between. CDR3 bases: TGTGCCAGCAGCCCGCCGGACTCCATTCACCACGAGCAGTACTTC. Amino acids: CASSPPDSIHHEQYF.

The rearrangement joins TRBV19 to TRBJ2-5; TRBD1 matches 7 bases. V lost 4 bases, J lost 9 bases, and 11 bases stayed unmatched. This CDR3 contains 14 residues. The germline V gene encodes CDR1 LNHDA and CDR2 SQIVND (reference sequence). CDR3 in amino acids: CASSTDSYTGAQYF. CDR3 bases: TGTGCCAGTAGTACGGACAGCTACACAGGGGCCCAGTACTTC. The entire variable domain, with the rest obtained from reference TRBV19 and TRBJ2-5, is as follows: DGGITQSPKYLFRKEGQNVTLSCEQNLNHDAMYWYRQDPGQGLRLIYYSQIVNDFQKGDIAEGYSVSREKKESFPLTVTSAQKNPTAFYLCASSTDSYTGAQYFGPGTRLLVL.

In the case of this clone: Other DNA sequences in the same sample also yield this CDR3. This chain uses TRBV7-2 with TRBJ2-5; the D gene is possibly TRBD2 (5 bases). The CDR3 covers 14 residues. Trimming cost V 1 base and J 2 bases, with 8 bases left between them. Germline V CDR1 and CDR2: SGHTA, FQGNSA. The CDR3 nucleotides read TGTGCCAGCAGCTTAGGCGGGCCTCAAGAGACCCAGTACTTC. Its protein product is CASSLGGPQETQYF.

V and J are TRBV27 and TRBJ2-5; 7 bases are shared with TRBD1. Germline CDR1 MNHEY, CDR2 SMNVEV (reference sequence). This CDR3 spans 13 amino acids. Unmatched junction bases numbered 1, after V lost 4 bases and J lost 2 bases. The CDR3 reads CASSSGQQETQYF. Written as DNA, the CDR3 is TGTGCCAGCAGTTCGGGACAGCAAGAGACCCAGTACTTC.

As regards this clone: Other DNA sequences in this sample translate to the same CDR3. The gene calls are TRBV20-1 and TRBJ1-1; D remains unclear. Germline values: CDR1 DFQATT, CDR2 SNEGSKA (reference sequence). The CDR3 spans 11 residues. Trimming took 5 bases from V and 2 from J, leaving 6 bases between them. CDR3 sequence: CSAYRNTEAFF. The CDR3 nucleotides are TGCAGTGCTTACAGAAACACTGAAGCTTTCTTT.

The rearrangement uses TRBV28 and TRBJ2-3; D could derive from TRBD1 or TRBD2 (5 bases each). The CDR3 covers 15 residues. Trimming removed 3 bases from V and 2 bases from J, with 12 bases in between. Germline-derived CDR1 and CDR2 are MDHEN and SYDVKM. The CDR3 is CASSLPGTLTDTQYF. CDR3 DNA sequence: TGTGCCAGCAGTTTGCCCGGGACGCTCACAGATACGCAGTATTTT.

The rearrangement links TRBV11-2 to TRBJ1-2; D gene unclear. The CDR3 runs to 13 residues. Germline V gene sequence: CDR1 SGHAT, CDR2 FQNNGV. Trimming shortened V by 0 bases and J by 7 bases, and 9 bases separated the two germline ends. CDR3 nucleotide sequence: TGTGCCAGCAGCTTAGATAGACTCGGTGGCTACACCTTC. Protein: CASSLDRLGGYTF.

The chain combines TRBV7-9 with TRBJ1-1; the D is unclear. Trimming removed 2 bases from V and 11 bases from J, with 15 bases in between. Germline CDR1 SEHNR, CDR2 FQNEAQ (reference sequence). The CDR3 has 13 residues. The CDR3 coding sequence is TGTGCCAGCAGCTTACGATCGGGCCACCTGGCTTTCTTT. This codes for CASSLRSGHLAFF.

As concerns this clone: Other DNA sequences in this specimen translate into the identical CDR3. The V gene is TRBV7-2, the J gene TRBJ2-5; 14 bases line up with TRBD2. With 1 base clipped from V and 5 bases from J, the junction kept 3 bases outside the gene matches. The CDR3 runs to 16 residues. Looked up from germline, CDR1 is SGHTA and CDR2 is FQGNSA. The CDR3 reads CASSLGGLAGVETQYF. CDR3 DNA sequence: TGTGCCAGCAGCTTAGGGGGACTAGCGGGAGTTGAGACCCAGTACTTC.

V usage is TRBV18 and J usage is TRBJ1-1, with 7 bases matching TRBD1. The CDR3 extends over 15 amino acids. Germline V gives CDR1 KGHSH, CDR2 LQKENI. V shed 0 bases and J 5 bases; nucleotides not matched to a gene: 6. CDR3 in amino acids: CASSPPRQGYTEAFF. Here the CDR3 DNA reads TGTGCCAGCTCACCACCCCGACAGGGTTATACTGAAGCTTTCTTT.

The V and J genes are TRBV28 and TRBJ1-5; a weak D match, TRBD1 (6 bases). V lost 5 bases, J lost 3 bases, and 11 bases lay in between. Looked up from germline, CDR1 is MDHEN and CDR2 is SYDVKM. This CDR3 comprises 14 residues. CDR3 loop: CASSPDRNNQPQHF. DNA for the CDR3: TGTGCCAGCAGTCCCGACAGGAACAATCAGCCCCAGCATTTT.

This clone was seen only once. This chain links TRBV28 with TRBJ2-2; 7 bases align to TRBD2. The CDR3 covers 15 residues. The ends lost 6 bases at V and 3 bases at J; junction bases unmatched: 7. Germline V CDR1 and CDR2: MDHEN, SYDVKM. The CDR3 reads CASSRRGGDTGELFF. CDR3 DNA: TGTGCCAGCAGCCGGCGGGGAGGGGACACCGGGGAGCTGTTTTTT.